This TCR beta chain was retrieved from a study of blood T cell repertoires in COVID-19. About the research overall: COVID-19 samples collected from the United States, Italy and Spain covered acute and convalescent phases. T cells, B-cell-depleted T cells, or PBMCs supplied cDNA or gDNA.

The germline V gene encodes CDR1 KGHSH and CDR2 LQKENI. The CDR3 is 16 amino acids. V was pared by 5 bases and J by 12 bases, with 19 bases of the junction left unmatched. How the authors handled the data: Amplification of reference gene primers provided the estimated nucleated cell counts. Generated by immunoSEQ multiplex PCR, the TCRdb table keeps only in-frame clones and is missing some. That table is the source of V, J and clone size, and D and trimming were worked out from the DNA. The table has 150,000 to 200,000 clones, approximately 82% seen once. The chain recombines TRBV18 with TRBJ2-7; 10 bases are a match to TRBD2. This receptor was obtained from an elderly woman with active or convalescent COVID-19. What was sequenced was peripheral blood. CDR3 protein: CASSELAGGTVSLAYF. The CDR3, as DNA: TGTGCCAGCTCAGAATTAGCGGGAGGTACCGTTTCGTTGGCGTACTTC.